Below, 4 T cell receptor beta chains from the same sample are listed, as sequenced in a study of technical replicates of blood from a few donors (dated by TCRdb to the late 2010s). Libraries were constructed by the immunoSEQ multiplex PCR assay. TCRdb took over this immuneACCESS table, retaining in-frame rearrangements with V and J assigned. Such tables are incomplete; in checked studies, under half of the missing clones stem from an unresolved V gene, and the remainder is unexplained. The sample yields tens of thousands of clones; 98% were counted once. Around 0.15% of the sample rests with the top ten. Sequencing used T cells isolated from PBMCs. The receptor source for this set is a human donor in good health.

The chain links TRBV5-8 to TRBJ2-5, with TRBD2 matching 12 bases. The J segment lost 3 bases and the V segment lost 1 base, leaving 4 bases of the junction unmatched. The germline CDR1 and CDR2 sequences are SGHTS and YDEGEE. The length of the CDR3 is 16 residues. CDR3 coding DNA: TGTGCCAGCAGCTTGACTAGCGGGGGGATTAAAGAGACCCAGTACTTC. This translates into CASSLTSGGIKETQYF.

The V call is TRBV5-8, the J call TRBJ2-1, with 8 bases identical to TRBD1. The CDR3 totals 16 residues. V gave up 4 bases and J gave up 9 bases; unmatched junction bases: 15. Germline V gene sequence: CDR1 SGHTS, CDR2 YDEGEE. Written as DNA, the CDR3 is TGTGCCAGCAGCCCGCTAGCAGGGGGCGATGGGAGTGAGCAGTTCTTC. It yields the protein CASSPLAGGDGSEQFF.

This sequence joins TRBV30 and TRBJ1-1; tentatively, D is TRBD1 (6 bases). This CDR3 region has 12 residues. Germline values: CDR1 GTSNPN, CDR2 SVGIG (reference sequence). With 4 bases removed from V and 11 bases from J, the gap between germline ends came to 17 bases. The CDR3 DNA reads TGTGCCTGGATTCCGGCAGGGGTCTTCGCTTTCTTT. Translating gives CAWIPAGVFAFF.

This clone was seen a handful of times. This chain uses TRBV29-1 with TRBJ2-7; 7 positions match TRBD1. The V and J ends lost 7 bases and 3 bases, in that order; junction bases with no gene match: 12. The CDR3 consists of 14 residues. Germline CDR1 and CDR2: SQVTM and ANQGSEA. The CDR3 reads CSGSYRGEGYEQYF. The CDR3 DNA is TGCAGCGGATCTTACAGGGGTGAGGGCTACGAGCAGTACTTC.